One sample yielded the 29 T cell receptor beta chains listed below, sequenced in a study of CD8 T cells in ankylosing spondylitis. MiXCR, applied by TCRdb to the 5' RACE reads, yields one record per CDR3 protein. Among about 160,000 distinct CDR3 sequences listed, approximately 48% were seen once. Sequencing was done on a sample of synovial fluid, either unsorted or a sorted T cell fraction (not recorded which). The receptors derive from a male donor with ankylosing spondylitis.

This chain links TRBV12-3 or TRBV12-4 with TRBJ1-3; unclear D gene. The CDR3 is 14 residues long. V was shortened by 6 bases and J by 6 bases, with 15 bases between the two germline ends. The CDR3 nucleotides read TGTGCCAGCAGCCTGACATCAGGTGAAAACACCATATATTTT. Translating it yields CASSLTSGENTIYF.

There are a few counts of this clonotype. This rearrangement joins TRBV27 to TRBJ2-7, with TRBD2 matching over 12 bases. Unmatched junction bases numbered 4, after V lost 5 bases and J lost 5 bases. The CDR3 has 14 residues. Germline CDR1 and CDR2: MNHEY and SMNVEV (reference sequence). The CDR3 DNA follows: TGTGCCAGCAGTATGAGACTAGCGGGGGACGAGCAGTACTTC. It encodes CASSMRLAGDEQYF.

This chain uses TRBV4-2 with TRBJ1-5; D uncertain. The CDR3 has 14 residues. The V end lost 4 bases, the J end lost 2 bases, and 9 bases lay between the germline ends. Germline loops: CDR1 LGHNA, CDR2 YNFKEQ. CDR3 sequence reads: CASSPFVGNQPQHF. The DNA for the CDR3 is TGTGCCAGCAGCCCTTTTGTTGGCAATCAGCCCCAGCATTTT.

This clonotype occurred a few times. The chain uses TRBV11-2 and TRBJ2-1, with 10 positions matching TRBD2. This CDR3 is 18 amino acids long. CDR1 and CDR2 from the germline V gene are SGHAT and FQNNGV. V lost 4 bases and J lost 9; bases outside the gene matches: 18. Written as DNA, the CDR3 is TGTGCCAGCAGCTCCTACCCACTAGCGGGATACGGATATGGTGAGCAGTTCTTC. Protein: CASSSYPLAGYGYGEQFF.

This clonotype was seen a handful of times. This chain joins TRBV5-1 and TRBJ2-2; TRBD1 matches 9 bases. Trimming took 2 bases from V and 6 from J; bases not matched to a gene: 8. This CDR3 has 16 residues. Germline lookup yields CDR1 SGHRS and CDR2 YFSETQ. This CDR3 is CASSFPGQGLAGELFF. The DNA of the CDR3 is TGCGCCAGCAGCTTCCCGGGACAGGGTTTAGCCGGGGAGCTGTTTTTT.

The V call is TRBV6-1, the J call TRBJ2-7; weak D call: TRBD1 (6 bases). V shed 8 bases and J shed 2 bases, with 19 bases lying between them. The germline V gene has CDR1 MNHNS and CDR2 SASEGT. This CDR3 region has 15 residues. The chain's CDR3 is CASGFHRDTTYEQYF. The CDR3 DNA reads TGTGCCAGCGGCTTCCACAGGGATACAACCTACGAGCAGTACTTC.

DNA of the CDR3: TGCGCCAGCAGCCCCTCCGGGACTAGCGGGAGGAGCTCCTACAATGAGCAGTTCTTC. Its protein is CASSPSGTSGRSSYNEQFF. This rearrangement joins TRBV4-1 to TRBJ2-1; TRBD2 aligns across 15 bases. Germline V gene data show CDR1 as MGHRA and CDR2 as YSYEKL. This CDR3 is 19 amino acids long. Trimming took 4 bases from V and 0 from J; bases not matched to a gene: 7.

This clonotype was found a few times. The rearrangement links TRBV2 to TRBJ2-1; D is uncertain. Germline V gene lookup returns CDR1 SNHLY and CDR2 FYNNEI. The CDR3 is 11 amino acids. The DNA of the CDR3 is TGTGCAGCAACATTCTACAATGAGCAGTTCTTC. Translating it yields CAATFYNEQFF.

The CDR3: CASSLGHFNQPQHF. The CDR3 coding sequence is TGTGCCAGCAGCCTAGGACACTTTAATCAGCCCCAGCATTTT. This sequence joins TRBV12-3 or TRBV12-4 and TRBJ1-5, with D perhaps matching TRBD1 (5 bases). Trimming removed 6 bases at V and 4 bases at J, with 13 bases between. There are 14 residues in the CDR3.

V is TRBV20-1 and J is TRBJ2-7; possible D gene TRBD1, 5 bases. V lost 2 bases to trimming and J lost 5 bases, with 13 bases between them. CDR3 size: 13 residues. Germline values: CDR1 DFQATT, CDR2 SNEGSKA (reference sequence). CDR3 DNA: TGCAGTGCTAGATTCCAGGGCCTCCACGAGCAGTACTTC. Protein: CSARFQGLHEQYF.

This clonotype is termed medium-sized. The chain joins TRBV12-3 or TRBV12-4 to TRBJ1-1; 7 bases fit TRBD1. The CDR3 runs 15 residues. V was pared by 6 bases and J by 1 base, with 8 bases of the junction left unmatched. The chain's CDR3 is CASSLHRGRNTEAFF. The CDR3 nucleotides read TGTGCCAGCAGCTTGCACAGGGGCCGGAACACTGAAGCTTTCTTT.

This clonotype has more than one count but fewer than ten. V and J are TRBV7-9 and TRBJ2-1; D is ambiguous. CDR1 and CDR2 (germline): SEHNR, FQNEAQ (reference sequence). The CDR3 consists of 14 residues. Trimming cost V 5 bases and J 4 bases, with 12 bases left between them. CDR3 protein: CASSIVSPYNEQFF. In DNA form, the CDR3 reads TGTGCCAGCAGCATAGTCTCGCCTTACAATGAGCAGTTCTTC.

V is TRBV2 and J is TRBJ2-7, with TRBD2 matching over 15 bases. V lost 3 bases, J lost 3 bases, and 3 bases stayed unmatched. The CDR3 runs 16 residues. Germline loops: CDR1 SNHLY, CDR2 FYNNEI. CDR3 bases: TGTGCCAGCAGTGAGGGACTAGCGGGAGGTAACTACGAGCAGTACTTC. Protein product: CASSEGLAGGNYEQYF.

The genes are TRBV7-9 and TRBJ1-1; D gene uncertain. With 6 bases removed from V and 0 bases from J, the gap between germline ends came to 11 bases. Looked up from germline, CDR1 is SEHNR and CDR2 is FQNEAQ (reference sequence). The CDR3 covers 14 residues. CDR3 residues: CASRPIFMNTEAFF. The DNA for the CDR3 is TGTGCCAGCAGACCGATTTTTATGAACACTGAAGCTTTCTTT.

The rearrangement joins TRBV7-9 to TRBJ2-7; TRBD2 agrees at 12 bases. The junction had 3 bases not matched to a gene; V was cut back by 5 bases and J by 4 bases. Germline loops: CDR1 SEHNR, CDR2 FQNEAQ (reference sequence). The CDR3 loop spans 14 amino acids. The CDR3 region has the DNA TGTGCCAGCAGCGGACTAGCGGGATTATACGAGCAGTACTTC. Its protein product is CASSGLAGLYEQYF.

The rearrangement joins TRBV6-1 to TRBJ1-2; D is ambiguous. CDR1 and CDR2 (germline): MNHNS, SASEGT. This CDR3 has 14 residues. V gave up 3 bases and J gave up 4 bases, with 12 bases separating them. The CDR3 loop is CASSEVDGPYGYTF. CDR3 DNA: TGTGCCAGCAGTGAGGTAGACGGCCCCTATGGCTACACCTTC.

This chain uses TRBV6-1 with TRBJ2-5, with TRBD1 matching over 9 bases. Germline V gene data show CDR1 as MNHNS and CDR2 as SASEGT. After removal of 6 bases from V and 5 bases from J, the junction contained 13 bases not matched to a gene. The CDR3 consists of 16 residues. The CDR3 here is CASSAPRDRVGETQYF. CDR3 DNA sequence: TGTGCCAGCAGCGCACCCCGGGACAGGGTTGGTGAGACCCAGTACTTC.

The chain's CDR3 is CASSRYRGQTNTEAFF. The CDR3 DNA reads as TGCGCCAGCAGCCGTTACAGGGGACAGACGAACACTGAAGCTTTCTTT. This chain joins TRBV4-1 and TRBJ1-1; TRBD1 matches 7 bases. The CDR3 is 16 amino acids. J gave up 1 base and V 4 bases, and 9 bases lay outside the gene matches. Germline V lookup: CDR1 MGHRA, CDR2 YSYEKL.

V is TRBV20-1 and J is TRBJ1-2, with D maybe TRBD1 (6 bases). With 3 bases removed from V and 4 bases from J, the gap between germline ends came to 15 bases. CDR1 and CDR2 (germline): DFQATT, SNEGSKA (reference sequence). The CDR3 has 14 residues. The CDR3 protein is CSASGTGFSYGYTF. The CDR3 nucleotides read TGCAGTGCTAGCGGAACAGGGTTTTCCTATGGCTACACCTTC.

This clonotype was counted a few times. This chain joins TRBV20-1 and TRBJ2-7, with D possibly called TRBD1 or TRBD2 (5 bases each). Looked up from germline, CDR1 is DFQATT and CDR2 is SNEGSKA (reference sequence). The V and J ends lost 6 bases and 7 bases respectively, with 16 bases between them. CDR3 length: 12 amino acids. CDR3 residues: CSARDGELEQYF. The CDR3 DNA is TGCAGTGCCCGGGACGGAGAATTGGAGCAGTACTTC.

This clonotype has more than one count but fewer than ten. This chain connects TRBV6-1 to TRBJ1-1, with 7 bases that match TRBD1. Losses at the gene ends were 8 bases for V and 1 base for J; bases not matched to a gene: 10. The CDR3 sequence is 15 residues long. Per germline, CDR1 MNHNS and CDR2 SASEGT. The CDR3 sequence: CASRSDRLKNTEAFF. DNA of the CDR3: TGTGCCAGCCGATCGGACAGGCTTAAGAACACTGAAGCTTTCTTT.

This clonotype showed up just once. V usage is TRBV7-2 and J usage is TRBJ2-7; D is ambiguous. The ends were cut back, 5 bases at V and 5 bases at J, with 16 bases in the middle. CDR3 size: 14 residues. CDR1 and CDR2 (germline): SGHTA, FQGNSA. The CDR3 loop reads CASSPSGSYHEQYF. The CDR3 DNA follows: TGTGCCAGCAGCCCCAGTGGGTCCTACCACGAGCAGTACTTC.

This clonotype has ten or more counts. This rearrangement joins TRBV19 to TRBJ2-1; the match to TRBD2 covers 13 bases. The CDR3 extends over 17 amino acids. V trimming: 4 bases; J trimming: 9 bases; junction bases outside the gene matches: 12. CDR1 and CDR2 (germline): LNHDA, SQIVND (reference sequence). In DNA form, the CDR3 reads TGTGCCAGTAGTACCCGGACTAGCGGGAGTCTATTAAGTGAGCAGTTCTTC. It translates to CASSTRTSGSLLSEQFF.

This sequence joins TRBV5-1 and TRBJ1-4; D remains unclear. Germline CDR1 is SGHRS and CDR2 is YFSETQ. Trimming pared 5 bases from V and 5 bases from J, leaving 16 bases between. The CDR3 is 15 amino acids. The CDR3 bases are TGCGCCAGCAGACGACATCGCCGACTCAATGAAAAACTGTTTTTT. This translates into CASRRHRRLNEKLFF.

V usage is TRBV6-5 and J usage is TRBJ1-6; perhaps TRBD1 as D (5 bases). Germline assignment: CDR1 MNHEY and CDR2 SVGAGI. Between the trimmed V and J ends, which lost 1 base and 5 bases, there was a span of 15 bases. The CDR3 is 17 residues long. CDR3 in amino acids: CASSYWVIGADNSPLHF. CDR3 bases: TGTGCCAGCAGTTACTGGGTGATAGGGGCCGATAATTCACCCCTCCACTTT.

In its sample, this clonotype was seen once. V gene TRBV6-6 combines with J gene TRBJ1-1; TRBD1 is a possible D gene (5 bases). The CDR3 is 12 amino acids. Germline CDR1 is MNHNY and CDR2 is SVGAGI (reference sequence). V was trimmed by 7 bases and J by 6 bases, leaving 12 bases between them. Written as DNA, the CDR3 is TGTGCCAGCACTGGGACGTCTGCTGAAGCTTTCTTT. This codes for CASTGTSAEAFF.

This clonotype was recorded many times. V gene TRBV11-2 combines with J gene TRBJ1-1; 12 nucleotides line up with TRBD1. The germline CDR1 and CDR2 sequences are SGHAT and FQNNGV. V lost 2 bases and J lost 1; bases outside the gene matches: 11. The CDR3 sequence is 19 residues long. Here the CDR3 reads CASSLIAGTGGFRNTEAFF. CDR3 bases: TGTGCCAGCAGCTTAATCGCCGGGACAGGGGGCTTTCGGAACACTGAAGCTTTCTTT.

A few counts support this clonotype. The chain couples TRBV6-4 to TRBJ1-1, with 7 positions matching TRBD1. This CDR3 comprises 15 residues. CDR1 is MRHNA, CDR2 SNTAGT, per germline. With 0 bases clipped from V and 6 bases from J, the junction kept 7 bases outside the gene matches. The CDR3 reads CASSDSGEGAAEAFF. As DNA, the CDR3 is TGTGCCAGCAGTGACTCGGGTGAGGGGGCCGCTGAAGCTTTCTTT.

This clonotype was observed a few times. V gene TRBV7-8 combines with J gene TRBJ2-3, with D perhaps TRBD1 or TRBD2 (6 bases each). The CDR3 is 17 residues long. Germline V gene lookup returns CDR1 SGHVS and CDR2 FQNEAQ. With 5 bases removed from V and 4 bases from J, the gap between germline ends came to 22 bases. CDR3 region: CASSHVRGRWSPDTQYF. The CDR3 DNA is TGTGCCAGCAGCCACGTTCGGGGGCGATGGAGCCCAGATACGCAGTATTTT.